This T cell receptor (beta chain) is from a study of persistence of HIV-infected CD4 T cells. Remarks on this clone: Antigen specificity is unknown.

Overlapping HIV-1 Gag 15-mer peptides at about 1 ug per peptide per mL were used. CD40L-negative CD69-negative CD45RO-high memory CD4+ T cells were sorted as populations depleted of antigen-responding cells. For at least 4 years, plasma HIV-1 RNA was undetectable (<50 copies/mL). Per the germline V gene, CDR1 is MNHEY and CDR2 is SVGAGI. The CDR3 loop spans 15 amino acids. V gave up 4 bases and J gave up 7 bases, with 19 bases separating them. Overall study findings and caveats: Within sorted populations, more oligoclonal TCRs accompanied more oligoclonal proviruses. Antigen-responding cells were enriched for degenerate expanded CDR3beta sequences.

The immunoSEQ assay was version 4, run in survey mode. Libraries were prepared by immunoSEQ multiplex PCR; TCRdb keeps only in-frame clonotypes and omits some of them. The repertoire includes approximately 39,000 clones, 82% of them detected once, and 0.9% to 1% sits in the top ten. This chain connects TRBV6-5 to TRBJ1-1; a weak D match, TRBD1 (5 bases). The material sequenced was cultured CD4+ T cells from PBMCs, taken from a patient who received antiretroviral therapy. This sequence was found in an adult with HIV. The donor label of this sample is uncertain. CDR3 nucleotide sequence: TGTGCCAGCAGTTCGCCTGCCGGGACGGTAGATGAAGCTTTCTTT. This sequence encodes CASSSPAGTVDEAFF.